The 27 T cell receptor beta chains listed next were all sequenced from one sample in a study of blood T cell repertoires in COVID-19. The method was immunoSEQ multiplex PCR; TCRdb's version includes in-frame clones alone and lacks a portion of them. The repertoire consists of some 170,000 clones, with roughly 80% occurring once and the leading ten covering 7% to 9%. Sequenced: peripheral blood. These receptors were obtained from a man aged 55 to 70 with acute or convalescent COVID-19.

The chain has TRBV2 and TRBJ1-5; no clear D. CDR1 is SNHLY, CDR2 FYNNEI, per germline. The CDR3 is 15 amino acids. The V and J ends lost 3 bases and 0 bases respectively, with 9 bases between them. CDR3 nucleotide sequence: TGTGCCAGCAGTGATCTGGGCTATAGCAATCAGCCCCAGCATTTT. This translates into CASSDLGYSNQPQHF.

The V and J genes are TRBV5-8 and TRBJ1-5; 9 bases agree with TRBD1. J gave up 4 bases and V 2 bases, and 10 bases lay outside the gene matches. This CDR3 spans 17 amino acids. The germline V gene has CDR1 SGHTS and CDR2 YDEGEE. The CDR3 region is CASSFDPGQGRNQPQHF. In DNA, the CDR3 is TGTGCCAGCAGCTTTGATCCGGGACAGGGTAGGAATCAGCCCCAGCATTTT.

The genes are TRBV7-8 and TRBJ2-7; possibly TRBD2 for D (5 bases). The CDR3 contains 13 residues. Germline loops: CDR1 SGHVS, CDR2 FQNEAQ. Trimming removed 1 base at V and 2 bases at J, with 6 bases between. The CDR3 region has the DNA TGTGCCAGCAGCTTAGAGAGGGCCTACGAGCAGTACTTC. Its translation is CASSLERAYEQYF.

The CDR3 protein is CASSVVADTQYF. CDR3 nucleotide sequence: TGTGCCAGCAGCGTAGTCGCAGATACGCAGTATTTT. The V gene is TRBV9, the J gene TRBJ2-3; D is undetermined. Trimming removed 0 bases at V and 4 bases at J, with 3 bases between. Germline V gene sequence: CDR1 SGDLS, CDR2 YYNGEE. This CDR3 has 12 amino acids.

The chain recombines TRBV7-2 with TRBJ2-7; 7 nucleotides agree with TRBD2. The CDR3 contains 16 residues. Germline-derived CDR1 and CDR2 are SGHTA and FQGNSA. V lost 6 bases, J lost 2 bases, and 13 bases stayed unmatched. The CDR3 DNA reads TGTGCCAGCAGTTCAGCCCGGGAGCGGGACCCCTACGAGCAGTACTTC. Translated: CASSSARERDPYEQYF.

The chain carries TRBV5-1 and TRBJ1-4, with TRBD1 matching 9 bases. CDR3 length: 14 residues. Germline V gene data show CDR1 as SGHRS and CDR2 as YFSETQ. V trimming: 5 bases; J trimming: 8 bases; junction bases outside the gene matches: 7. The CDR3 DNA is TGCGCCAGCAGTCTGACAGGGGGTCGGGAAAAACTGTTTTTT. Amino acids: CASSLTGGREKLFF.

The rearrangement joins TRBV7-9 to TRBJ2-2; D call uncertain. V was shortened by 6 bases and J by 6 bases, with 8 bases between the two germline ends. This CDR3 spans 12 amino acids. CDR1 SEHNR and CDR2 FQNEAQ come from the germline V gene (reference sequence). The CDR3 spells CASSDKAGELFF. CDR3 in DNA: TGTGCCAGCAGTGACAAGGCCGGGGAGCTGTTTTTT.

In this sample, this clone turned up once. The V call is TRBV18, the J call TRBJ2-7, with D possibly being TRBD1 (6 bases). V lost 6 bases, J lost 4 bases, and 16 bases lay in between. The CDR3 length is 14 residues. Germline loops: CDR1 KGHSH, CDR2 LQKENI. The CDR3: CASSPGEQSYEQYF. The CDR3 DNA is TGTGCCAGCTCGCCAGGGGAGCAGTCGTACGAGCAGTACTTC.

The chain combines TRBV11-3 with TRBJ2-5; maybe TRBD2 (6 bases). The V end lost 1 base, the J end lost 3 bases, and 6 bases lay between the germline ends. The germline V gene encodes CDR1 SGHNT and CDR2 YENEEA. This CDR3 region has 13 residues. The CDR3 here is CASSLGGEETQYF. CDR3 nucleotide sequence: TGTGCCAGCAGCTTAGGGGGGGAAGAGACCCAGTACTTC.

The chain carries TRBV5-1 and TRBJ2-7, with TRBD2 identical over 8 bases. Looked up from germline, CDR1 is SGHRS and CDR2 is YFSETQ. This CDR3 region has 15 residues. Unmatched junction bases numbered 6, after V lost 0 bases and J lost 4 bases. This CDR3 is CASSLAFRGGYEQYF. The CDR3 DNA reads TGCGCCAGCAGCTTGGCCTTCCGGGGGGGTTACGAGCAGTACTTC.

This chain uses TRBV4-1 with TRBJ2-3, with D possibly TRBD2 on 5 matching bases. This CDR3 is 17 amino acids long. Per germline, CDR1 MGHRA and CDR2 YSYEKL. The V and J ends lost 0 bases and 0 bases respectively, with 13 bases between them. CDR3 in amino acids: CASSQDRGVRSTDTQYF. Here the CDR3 DNA reads TGCGCCAGCAGCCAAGATCGGGGAGTAAGAAGCACAGATACGCAGTATTTT.

In regard to this clone: Other DNA sequences in the sample encode the same CDR3. V usage is TRBV6-1 and J usage is TRBJ2-7; D gene unclear. Germline loops: CDR1 MNHNS, CDR2 SASEGT. This CDR3 region has 13 residues. V was pared by 2 bases and J by 3 bases, with 8 bases between. The CDR3 nucleotides read TGTGCCAGCAGTGAAAGCCCAGGCTACGAGCAGTACTTC. It is translated as CASSESPGYEQYF.

This clone appeared a few times. The sample contains more than one DNA sequence encoding this CDR3. The chain is built from TRBV6-1 and TRBJ1-5; weak D call: TRBD1 (5 bases). V lost 1 base, J lost 0 bases, and 7 bases lay in between. The CDR3 is 15 amino acids. The germline V gene encodes CDR1 MNHNS and CDR2 SASEGT. As DNA, the CDR3 is TGTGCCAGCAGTGAAGTGGGGGGTAGCAATCAGCCCCAGCATTTT. It codes for CASSEVGGSNQPQHF.

This clone was seen many times. This chain links TRBV29-1 with TRBJ1-5; 8 nucleotides agree with TRBD1. Trimming removed 6 bases from V and 3 bases from J; junction bases left unmatched: 4. Per germline, CDR1 SQVTM and CDR2 ANQGSEA. The CDR3 sequence is 13 residues long. This chain's CDR3 is CSVATGVNQPQHF. DNA for the CDR3: TGCAGCGTCGCGACAGGGGTCAATCAGCCCCAGCATTTT.

This clone came up a few times. V and J are TRBV28 and TRBJ2-7; 7 bases match TRBD1. The CDR3 is 14 amino acids. The germline V gene has CDR1 MDHEN and CDR2 SYDVKM. V dropped 2 bases and J dropped 7; count of bases not matched to a gene: 8. The CDR3 DNA reads TGTGCCAGCAGTTTAAGGACAGGAACACGGGAGCAGTACTTC. Its protein product is CASSLRTGTREQYF.

The genes are TRBV5-4 and TRBJ2-5; TRBD1 matches 7 bases. Trimming took 4 bases from V and 5 from J; bases not matched to a gene: 8. The CDR3 sequence is 14 residues long. In germline, CDR1 is SGHNT, CDR2 YYREEE (reference sequence). The CDR3 coding sequence is TGTGCCAGCAGCCCAAACAGGGGATTGGAGACCCAGTACTTC. Its protein is CASSPNRGLETQYF.

The chain joins TRBV5-6 to TRBJ1-2; a possible D gene is TRBD1 (6 bases). CDR1 and CDR2 (germline): SGHDT, YYEEEE. CDR3 size: 15 residues. Trimming left V 3 bases short and J 2 bases short, with 14 bases between. CDR3 nucleotide sequence: TGTGCCAGCAGCTCCGATTACAGGGAAAACTATGGCTACACCTTC. It is translated as CASSSDYRENYGYTF.

The chain uses TRBV19 and TRBJ2-5; TRBD1 agrees at 9 bases. Per the germline V gene, CDR1 is LNHDA and CDR2 is SQIVND (reference sequence). This CDR3 is built from 15 residues. V lost 3 bases and J lost 4; bases outside the gene matches: 6. The CDR3 coding sequence is TGTGCCAGTAGTATCGGGGGACAGGGCCTAGAGACCCAGTACTTC. Protein sequence: CASSIGGQGLETQYF. Combining the CDR3 with reference TRBV19 and TRBJ2-5 gives the whole variable domain DGGITQSPKYLFRKEGQNVTLSCEQNLNHDAMYWYRQDPGQGLRLIYYSQIVNDFQKGDIAEGYSVSREKKESFPLTVTSAQKNPTAFYLCASSIGGQGLETQYFGPGTRLLVL.

The V gene is TRBV11-1, the J gene TRBJ1-3, with 8 bases that match TRBD1. The germline V gene encodes CDR1 SGHAT and CDR2 FQDESV (reference sequence). V trimming: 5 bases; J trimming: 3 bases; junction bases outside the gene matches: 6. The CDR3 is 15 amino acids. The CDR3: CASSRDRTYGNTIYF. The CDR3 nucleotides are TGTGCCAGCAGCCGGGACAGGACGTATGGAAACACCATATATTTT. The variable domain in full, with the rest retrieved from reference TRBV11-1 and TRBJ1-3, is EAEVAQSPRYKITEKSQAVAFWCDPISGHATLYWYRQILGQGPELLVQFQDESVVDDSQLPKDRFSAERLKGVDSTLKIQPAELGDSAMYLCASSRDRTYGNTIYFGEGSWLTVV.

This clone was counted between two and nine times. The rearrangement joins TRBV11-2 to TRBJ2-7, with D possibly matching TRBD1 (7 bases). V was trimmed by 1 base and J by 0 bases, leaving 13 bases between them. Germline V lookup: CDR1 SGHAT, CDR2 FQNNGV. The CDR3 has 16 amino acids. This chain's CDR3 is CASSLGQGGFSYEQYF. The CDR3, as DNA: TGTGCCAGCAGCTTAGGACAGGGAGGTTTCTCCTACGAGCAGTACTTC.

This clone has just a few counts. For the CDR3, the DNA is TGCGCCAGCAGCTTGAGGGGCCAGGGAGGCACGTACTTC. Residues: CASSLRGQGGTYF. V usage is TRBV5-1 and J usage is TRBJ2-7; D may be TRBD2 (6 bases). The CDR3 spans 13 residues. Germline V gene lookup returns CDR1 SGHRS and CDR2 YFSETQ. The ends were cut back, 1 base at V and 12 bases at J, with 17 bases in the middle.

The rearrangement links TRBV5-1 to TRBJ1-1; no clear D. The CDR3 has 14 amino acids. CDR1 SGHRS and CDR2 YFSETQ come from the germline V gene. Between the trimmed V and J ends, which lost 0 bases and 2 bases, there was a span of 8 bases. The CDR3 is CASSLEAANTEAFF. In DNA, the CDR3 is TGCGCCAGCAGCTTGGAAGCGGCAAACACTGAAGCTTTCTTT.

This clone was found a few times. J is TRBJ2-7 and V is TRBV5-1; TRBD2 might be the D (6 bases). V lost 0 bases, J lost 2 bases, and 9 bases lay in between. This CDR3 has 14 residues. Per the germline V gene, CDR1 is SGHRS and CDR2 is YFSETQ. Here the CDR3 reads CASSLVGGTYEQYF. The CDR3, as DNA: TGCGCCAGCAGCTTGGTGGGAGGTACCTACGAGCAGTACTTC.

V usage is TRBV15 and J usage is TRBJ1-2, with 11 bases lining up with TRBD1. The V and J ends lost 1 base and 2 bases, in that order; junction bases with no gene match: 3. From germline, CDR1 is LNHNV and CDR2 YYDKDF (reference sequence). CDR3 length: 16 residues. The CDR3 protein is CATSRGTGGENYGYTF. CDR3 sequence (DNA): TGTGCCACCAGCAGAGGGACAGGGGGCGAGAACTATGGCTACACCTTC.

The genes are TRBV7-2 and TRBJ1-2; 10 nucleotides line up with TRBD1. This CDR3 comprises 16 residues. V gave up 1 base and J gave up 2 bases; unmatched junction bases: 4. Germline V lookup: CDR1 SGHTA, CDR2 FQGNSA. CDR3 sequence: CASSLGGTGANYGYTF. CDR3 sequence (DNA): TGTGCCAGCAGCTTAGGCGGGACAGGGGCGAACTATGGCTACACCTTC.

The DNA of the CDR3 is TGTGCCAGCAGATACTCGGGGGGGCCTTACAATGAGCAGTTCTTC. Translated, it gives CASRYSGGPYNEQFF. V gene TRBV7-3 combines with J gene TRBJ2-1; 8 nucleotides match TRBD2. V was pared by 6 bases and J by 4 bases, with 8 bases of the junction left unmatched. CDR3 length: 15 amino acids. Germline V gene lookup returns CDR1 SGHTA and CDR2 FQGTGA. The variable domain in full, with the rest retrieved from reference TRBV7-3 and TRBJ2-1, is GAGVSQTPSNKVTEKGKYVELRCDPISGHTALYWYRQSLGQGPEFLIYFQGTGAADDSGLPNDRFFAVRPEGSVSTLKIQRTERGDSAVYLCASRYSGGPYNEQFFGPGTRLTVL.

The chain recombines TRBV10-2 with TRBJ2-2, with 9 bases fitting TRBD1. Germline values: CDR1 WSHSY, CDR2 SAAADI. With 3 bases clipped from V and 5 bases from J, the junction kept 7 bases outside the gene matches. The CDR3 covers 16 residues. CDR3: CASSDLDRGLTGELFF. As DNA, the CDR3 is TGCGCCAGCAGTGATCTCGACAGGGGGTTGACCGGGGAGCTGTTTTTT.